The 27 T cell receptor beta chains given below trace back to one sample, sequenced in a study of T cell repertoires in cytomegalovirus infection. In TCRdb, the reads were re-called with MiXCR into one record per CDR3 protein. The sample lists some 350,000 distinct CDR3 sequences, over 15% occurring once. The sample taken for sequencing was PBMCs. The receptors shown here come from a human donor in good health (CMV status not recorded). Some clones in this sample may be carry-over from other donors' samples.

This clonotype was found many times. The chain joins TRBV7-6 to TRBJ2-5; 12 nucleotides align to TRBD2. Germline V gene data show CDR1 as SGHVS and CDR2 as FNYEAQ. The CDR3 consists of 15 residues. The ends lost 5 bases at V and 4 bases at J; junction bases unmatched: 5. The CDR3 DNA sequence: TGTGCCAGCAGCGTGACTAGCGGGGGTCGAGAGACCCAGTACTTC. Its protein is CASSVTSGGRETQYF.

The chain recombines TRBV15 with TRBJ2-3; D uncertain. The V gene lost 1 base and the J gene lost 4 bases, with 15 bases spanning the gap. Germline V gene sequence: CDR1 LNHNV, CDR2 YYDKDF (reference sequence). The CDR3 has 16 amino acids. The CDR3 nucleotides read TGTGCCACCAGCAGAGCCTTAGGTACGAGCGCAGATACGCAGTATTTT. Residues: CATSRALGTSADTQYF.

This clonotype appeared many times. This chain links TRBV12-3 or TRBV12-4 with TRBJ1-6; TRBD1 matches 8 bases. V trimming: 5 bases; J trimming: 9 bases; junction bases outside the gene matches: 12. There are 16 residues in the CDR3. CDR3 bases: TGTGCCAGCAGTCTCCGACAGGGGCTGGGAATTTCACCCCTCCACTTT. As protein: CASSLRQGLGISPLHF.

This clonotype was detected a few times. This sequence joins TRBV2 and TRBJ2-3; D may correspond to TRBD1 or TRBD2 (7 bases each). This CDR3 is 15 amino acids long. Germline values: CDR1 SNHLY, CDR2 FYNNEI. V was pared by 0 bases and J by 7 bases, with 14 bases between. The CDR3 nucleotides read TGTGCCAGCAGTGAAGCGGGGGGGACAGCCAATACGCAGTATTTT. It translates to CASSEAGGTANTQYF. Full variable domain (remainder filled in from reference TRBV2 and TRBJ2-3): EPEVTQTPSHQVTQMGQEVILRCVPISNHLYFYWYRQILGQKVEFLVSFYNNEISEKSEIFDDQFSVERPDGSNFTLKIRSTKLEDSAMYFCASSEAGGTANTQYFGPGTRLTVL.

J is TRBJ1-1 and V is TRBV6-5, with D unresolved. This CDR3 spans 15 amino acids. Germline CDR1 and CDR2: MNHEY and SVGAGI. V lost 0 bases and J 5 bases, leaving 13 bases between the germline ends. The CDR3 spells CASSYSIRVVTEAFF. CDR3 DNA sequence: TGTGCCAGCAGTTACTCGATAAGGGTTGTGACTGAAGCTTTCTTT.

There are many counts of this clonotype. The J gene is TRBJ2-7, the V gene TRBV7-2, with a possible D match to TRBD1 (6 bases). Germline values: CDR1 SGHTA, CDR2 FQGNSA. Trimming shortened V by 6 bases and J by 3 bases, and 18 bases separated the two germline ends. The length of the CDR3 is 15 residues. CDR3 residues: CASSYRQETFYEQYF. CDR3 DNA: TGTGCCAGCAGTTATCGACAGGAGACCTTCTACGAGCAGTACTTC. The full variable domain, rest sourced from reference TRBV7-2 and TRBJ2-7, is GAGVSQSPSNKVTEKGKDVELRCDPISGHTALYWYRQSLGQGLEFLIYFQGNSAPDKSGLPSDRFSAERTGGSVSTLTIQRTQQEDSAVYLCASSYRQETFYEQYFGPGTRLTVT.

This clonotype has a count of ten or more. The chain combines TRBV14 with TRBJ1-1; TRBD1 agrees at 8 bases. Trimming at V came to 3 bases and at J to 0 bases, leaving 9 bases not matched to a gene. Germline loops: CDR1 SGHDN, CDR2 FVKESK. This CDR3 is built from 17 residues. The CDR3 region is CASSHRTGWRVNTEAFF. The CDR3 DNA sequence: TGTGCCAGCAGCCACCGGACAGGGTGGAGAGTGAACACTGAAGCTTTCTTT.

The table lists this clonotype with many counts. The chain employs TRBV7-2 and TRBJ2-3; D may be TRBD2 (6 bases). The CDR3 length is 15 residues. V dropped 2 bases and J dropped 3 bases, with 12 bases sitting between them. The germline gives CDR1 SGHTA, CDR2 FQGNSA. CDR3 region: CASSLLGGETDTQYF. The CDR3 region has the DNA TGTGCCAGCAGCTTATTGGGAGGAGAGACAGATACGCAGTATTTT.

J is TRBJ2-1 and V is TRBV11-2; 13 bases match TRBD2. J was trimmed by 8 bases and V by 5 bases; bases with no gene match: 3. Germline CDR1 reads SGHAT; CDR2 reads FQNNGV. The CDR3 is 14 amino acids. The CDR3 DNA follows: TGTGCCAGCAGCAGACTAGCGGGGGGCTATGAGCAGTTCTTC. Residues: CASSRLAGGYEQFF.

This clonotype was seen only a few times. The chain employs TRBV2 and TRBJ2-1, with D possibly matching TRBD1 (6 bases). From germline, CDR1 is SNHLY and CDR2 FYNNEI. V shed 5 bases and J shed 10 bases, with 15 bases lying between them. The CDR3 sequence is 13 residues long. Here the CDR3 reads CASSQVPGTEQFF. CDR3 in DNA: TGTGCCAGCAGTCAGGTTCCGGGGACAGAGCAGTTCTTC.

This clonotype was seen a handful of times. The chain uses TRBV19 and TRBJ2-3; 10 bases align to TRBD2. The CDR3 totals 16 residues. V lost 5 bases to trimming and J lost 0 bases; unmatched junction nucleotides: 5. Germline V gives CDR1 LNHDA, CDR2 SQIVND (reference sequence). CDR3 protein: CASSSWTSGSTDTQYF. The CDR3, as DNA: TGTGCCAGTAGTTCTTGGACTAGCGGAAGCACAGATACGCAGTATTTT.

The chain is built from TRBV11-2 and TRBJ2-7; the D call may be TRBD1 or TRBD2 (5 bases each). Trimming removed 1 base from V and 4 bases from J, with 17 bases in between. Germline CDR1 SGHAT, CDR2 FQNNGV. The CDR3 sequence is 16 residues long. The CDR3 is CASSLVLGSGTYEQYF. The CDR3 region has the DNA TGTGCCAGCAGCTTAGTGTTAGGGTCGGGGACGTACGAGCAGTACTTC.

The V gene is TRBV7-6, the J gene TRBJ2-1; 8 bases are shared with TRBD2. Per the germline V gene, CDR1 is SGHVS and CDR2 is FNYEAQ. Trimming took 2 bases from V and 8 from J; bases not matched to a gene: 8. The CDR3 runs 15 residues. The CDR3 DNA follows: TGTGCCAGCAGCTTATCGGGAGGGCTTGGATATGAGCAGTTCTTC. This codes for CASSLSGGLGYEQFF.

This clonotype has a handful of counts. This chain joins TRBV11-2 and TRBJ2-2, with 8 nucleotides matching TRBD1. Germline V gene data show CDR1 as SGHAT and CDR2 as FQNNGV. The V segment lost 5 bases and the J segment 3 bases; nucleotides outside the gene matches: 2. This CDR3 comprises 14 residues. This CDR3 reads CASSQDRDTGELFF. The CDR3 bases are TGTGCCAGCAGCCAGGACAGGGACACCGGGGAGCTGTTTTTT.

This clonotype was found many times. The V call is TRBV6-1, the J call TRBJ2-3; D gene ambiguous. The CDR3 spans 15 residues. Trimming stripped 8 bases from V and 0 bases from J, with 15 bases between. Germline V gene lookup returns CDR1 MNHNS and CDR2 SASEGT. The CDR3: CASQPSGYSTDTQYF. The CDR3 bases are TGTGCCAGCCAACCATCCGGGTATAGCACAGATACGCAGTATTTT.

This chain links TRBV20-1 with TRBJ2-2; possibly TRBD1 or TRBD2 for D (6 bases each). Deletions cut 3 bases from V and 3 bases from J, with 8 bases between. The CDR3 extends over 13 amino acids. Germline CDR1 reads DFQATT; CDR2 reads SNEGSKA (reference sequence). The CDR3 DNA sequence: TGCAGTGCTAGTAGGGGGGACACCGGGGAGCTGTTTTTT. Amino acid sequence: CSASRGDTGELFF.

CDR3 sequence: CASSASGSVDYTF. The CDR3 DNA follows: TGTGCCAGCAGTGCTTCAGGGAGCGTAGACTACACCTTC. The J gene is TRBJ1-2, the V gene TRBV27, with D perhaps TRBD1 (5 bases). Germline V gives CDR1 MNHEY, CDR2 SMNVEV (reference sequence). CDR3 length: 13 amino acids. V was trimmed by 5 bases and J by 10 bases, leaving 17 bases between them.

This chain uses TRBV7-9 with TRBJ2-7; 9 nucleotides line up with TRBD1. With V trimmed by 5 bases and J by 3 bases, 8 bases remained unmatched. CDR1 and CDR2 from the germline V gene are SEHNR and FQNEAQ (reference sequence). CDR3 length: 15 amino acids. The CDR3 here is CASSPGTGIRYEQYF. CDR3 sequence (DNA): TGTGCCAGCAGCCCCGGGACAGGGATTCGCTACGAGCAGTACTTC.

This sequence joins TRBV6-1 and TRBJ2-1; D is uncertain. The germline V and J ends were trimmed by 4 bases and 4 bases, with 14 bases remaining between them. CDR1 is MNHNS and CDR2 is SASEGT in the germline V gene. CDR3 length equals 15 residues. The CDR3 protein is CASSGTPTQYNEQFF. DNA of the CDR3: TGTGCCAGCAGTGGTACCCCCACCCAGTACAATGAGCAGTTCTTC.

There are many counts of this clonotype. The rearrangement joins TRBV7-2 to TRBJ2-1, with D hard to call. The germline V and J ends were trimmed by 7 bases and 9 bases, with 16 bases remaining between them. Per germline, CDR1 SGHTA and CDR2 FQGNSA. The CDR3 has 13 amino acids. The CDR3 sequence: CASTLAQVREQFF. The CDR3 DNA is TGTGCCAGCACCCTGGCGCAAGTTCGTGAGCAGTTCTTC.

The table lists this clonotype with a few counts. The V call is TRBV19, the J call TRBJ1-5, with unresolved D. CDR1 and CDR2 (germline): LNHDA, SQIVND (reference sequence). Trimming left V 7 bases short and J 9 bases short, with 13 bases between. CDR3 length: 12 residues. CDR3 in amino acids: CASNQAPRPQHF. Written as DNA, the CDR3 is TGTGCCAGTAACCAAGCGCCGAGGCCCCAGCATTTT.

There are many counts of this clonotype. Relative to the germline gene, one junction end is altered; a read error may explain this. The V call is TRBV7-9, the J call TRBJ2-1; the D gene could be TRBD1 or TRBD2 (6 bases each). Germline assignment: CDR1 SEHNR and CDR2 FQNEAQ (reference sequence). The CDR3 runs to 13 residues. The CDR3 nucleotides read TGTGCCAGCAGCTTAAGGGGGGAAGACTTTATGATCTTC. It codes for CASSLRGEDFMIF.

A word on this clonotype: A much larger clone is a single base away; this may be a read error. The CDR3 DNA is TGCGCCAGCAGCCCAGGAGAATTGACGATCTATGGCTACACCTTC. It translates to CASSPGELTIYGYTF. J is TRBJ1-2 and V is TRBV4-1; D is uncertain. CDR3 size: 15 residues. V dropped 4 bases and J dropped 4 bases, with 16 bases sitting between them. Per the germline V gene, CDR1 is MGHRA and CDR2 is YSYEKL.

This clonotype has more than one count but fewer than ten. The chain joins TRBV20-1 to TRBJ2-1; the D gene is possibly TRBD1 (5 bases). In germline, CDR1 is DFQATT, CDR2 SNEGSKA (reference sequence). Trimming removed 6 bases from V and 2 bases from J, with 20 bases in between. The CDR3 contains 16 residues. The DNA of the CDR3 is TGCAGTGCCACAGGAAGTGGGGCTATAGCCTACAATGAGCAGTTCTTC. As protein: CSATGSGAIAYNEQFF.

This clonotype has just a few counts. The CDR3 reads CASSIPLGGVGELFF. The CDR3 coding sequence is TGTGCCAGTAGTATTCCGCTCGGGGGAGTCGGGGAGCTGTTTTTT. The chain carries TRBV19 and TRBJ2-2; D is possibly TRBD2 (6 bases). Germline V gene lookup returns CDR1 LNHDA and CDR2 SQIVND (reference sequence). This CDR3 has 15 amino acids. Trimming stripped 3 bases from V and 7 bases from J, with 15 bases between.

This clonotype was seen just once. The CDR3, as DNA: TGCAGCGTGGCCGGGAATACGCAGTATTTT. It encodes CSVAGNTQYF. The chain has TRBV29-1 and TRBJ2-3; D may be TRBD2 (5 bases). CDR3 length: 10 amino acids. V shed 6 bases and J shed 7 bases, with 8 bases lying between them. CDR1 and CDR2 (germline): SQVTM, ANQGSEA.

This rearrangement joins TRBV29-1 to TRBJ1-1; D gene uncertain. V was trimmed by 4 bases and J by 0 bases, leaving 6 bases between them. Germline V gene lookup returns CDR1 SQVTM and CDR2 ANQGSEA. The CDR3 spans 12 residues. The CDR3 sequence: CSVVRVNTEAFF. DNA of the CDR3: TGCAGCGTTGTTCGCGTGAACACTGAAGCTTTCTTT.